The rows below give T cell receptor beta chains drawn from one sample of a study of beta chain features in type 1 diabetes. Here immunoSEQ multiplex PCR was the method, and the copy in TCRdb shows in-frame clones only, minus some. The sample yields approximately 250,000 clones, 9.6% seen once. The sequenced sample consisted of naive CD4+ T cells from blood. The receptors were sampled from a woman under 30 in good health. Both conserved end residues are part of each CDR3. The D gene is left open where the match is weak. Rows may omit the clone size; those that give it use once, few, many or a size class.

V: TRBV12-5
D: -
J: TRBJ1-5
size: -
DNA: TGTGCTAGTGGTTTGGTAGAGGCGGACTATAGCAATCAGCCCCAGCATTTT
CDR3: CASGLVEADYSNQPQHF

V: TRBV10-3
D: TRBD2
J: TRBJ2-3
size: -
DNA: TGTGCCATCAGCCTCGGGACTACTACAGATACGCAGTATTTT
CDR3: CAISLGTTTDTQYF

V: TRBV6-1
D: -
J: TRBJ2-2
size: few
DNA: TGTGCCAGCAGTGTGACAGCCCTGAACACCGGGGAGCTGTTTTTT
CDR3: CASSVTALNTGELFF

V: TRBV30
D: -
J: TRBJ2-5
size: few
DNA: TGTGCCTGGAGTGTCGGCGGAGTAGAAGAGACCCAGTACTTC
CDR3: CAWSVGGVEETQYF

V: TRBV11-2
D: -
J: TRBJ1-1
size: -
DNA: TGTGCCAGCAGCTTAGCTCTACAGAGCGAAGCTTTCTTT
CDR3: CASSLALQSEAFF

V: TRBV30
D: -
J: TRBJ2-7
size: -
DNA: TGTGCCTGGGTATTCTCTAAAACCGAGCAGTACTTC
CDR3: CAWVFSKTEQYF

V: TRBV5-1
D: -
J: TRBJ2-1
size: -
DNA: TGCGCCAGCAGCTTTCGGGGGAGGGGGAATGAGCAGTTCTTC
CDR3: CASSFRGRGNEQFF

V: TRBV30
D: TRBD1
J: TRBJ2-1
size: many
DNA: TGTGCCTGGACCCGGGACAGGGAAGGTGAGCAGTTCTTC
CDR3: CAWTRDREGEQFF

V: TRBV6-5
D: TRBD2
J: TRBJ2-4
size: -
DNA: TGTGCCAGCAGTTACTCGGGGGAGGGGGCCAAAAACATTCAGTACTTC
CDR3: CASSYSGEGAKNIQYF

V: TRBV29-1
D: -
J: TRBJ2-3
size: many
DNA: TGCAGCGTTGTGGTTCAGATCACAGATACGCAGTATTTT
CDR3: CSVVVQITDTQYF

V: TRBV7-9
D: -
J: TRBJ1-2
size: few
DNA: TGTGCCAGCAGCTCCTTCACTGCCCCCAACTATGGCTACACCTTC
CDR3: CASSSFTAPNYGYTF

V: TRBV6-1
D: -
J: TRBJ1-2
size: few
DNA: TGTGCCAGCAGTGAACGAGGCCGGTGGAGCGGCTACACCTTC
CDR3: CASSERGRWSGYTF

V: TRBV5-4
D: -
J: TRBJ2-2
size: -
DNA: TGTGCCAGCAGCTCGCGAGCCACGAACACCGGGGAGCTGTTTTTT
CDR3: CASSSRATNTGELFF

V: TRBV5-4
D: -
J: TRBJ1-1
size: -
DNA: TGTGCCAGCAGCTGGCGGGCAGGTGAGGCTTTCTTT
CDR3: CASSWRAGEAFF

V: TRBV4-1
D: TRBD2
J: TRBJ2-2
size: -
DNA: TGCGCCAGCAGCGTTCTAGCGGGAGGGCCGAACACCGGGGAGCTGTTTTTT
CDR3: CASSVLAGGPNTGELFF

V: TRBV4-1
D: -
J: TRBJ2-7
size: few
DNA: TGCGCCAGCAGCCAAGCAGAAACTAGTCTTTACGAGCAGTACTTC
CDR3: CASSQAETSLYEQYF

V: TRBV15
D: -
J: TRBJ2-7
size: few
DNA: TGTGCCACCAGCAGAGAGGGCCAGGGTGGCTACGAGCAGTACTTC
CDR3: CATSREGQGGYEQYF

V: TRBV7-2
D: TRBD1
J: TRBJ2-4
size: few
DNA: TGTGCCAGCAGCTTCCGCGCCCCGGGACAGGGGGCCAAAAACATTCAGTACTTC
CDR3: CASSFRAPGQGAKNIQYF

V: TRBV7-7
D: TRBD2
J: TRBJ2-5
size: -
DNA: TGTGCCAGCAGCCAGGCACTAGCGGGAGGAGAGACCCAGTACTTC
CDR3: CASSQALAGGETQYF

V: TRBV30
D: -
J: TRBJ1-4
size: -
DNA: TGTGCCTGGAGTGTCGGAGGAGGGGATGAAAAACTGTTTTTT
CDR3: CAWSVGGGDEKLFF

V: TRBV5-1
D: -
J: TRBJ2-7
size: few
DNA: TGCGCCAGCAGCTTGGTAACTCTGTACGAGCAGTACTTC
CDR3: CASSLVTLYEQYF

V: TRBV29-1
D: -
J: TRBJ2-2
size: few
DNA: TGCAGCGTTGACGTTCTCGGTCCCACCGGGGAGCTGTTTTTT
CDR3: CSVDVLGPTGELFF

V: TRBV11-3
D: TRBD2
J: TRBJ2-1
size: few
DNA: TGTGCCAGCAGCTTAGGCCGGGGGGGCTACAATGAGCAGTTCTTC
CDR3: CASSLGRGGYNEQFF

V: TRBV19
D: TRBD1
J: TRBJ1-1
size: -
DNA: TGTGCCAGTAGTGTAGGGGGCGAGACTGAAGCTTTCTTT
CDR3: CASSVGGETEAFF

V: TRBV25-1
D: TRBD1
J: TRBJ1-1
size: few
DNA: TGTGCCAGCAGAAGGACAGGGGGCTCGAACACTGAAGCTTTCTTT
CDR3: CASRRTGGSNTEAFF

V: TRBV6-1
D: -
J: TRBJ2-7
size: once
DNA: TGTGCCAGCAGGACAGGGAGGACCTACGAGCAGTACTTC
CDR3: CASRTGRTYEQYF